This note documents a single TCR beta chain sequence. These data originate in a study of T cells in Graves' hyperthyroidism and ophthalmopathy. The investigators amplified TCR beta CDR3 regions from RNA transcripts. The TCR CDR3 was amplified in a first-round RT-PCR using the HTBI primer set. TCRdb reprocessed the multiplex PCR reads with MiXCR, giving one entry per CDR3 protein. The table shows about 500,000 distinct CDR3 sequences, with under 20% occurring only once. This CDR3 is 13 amino acids long. Trimming left V 3 bases short and J 10 bases short, with 10 bases between. Germline V gene lookup returns CDR1 MNHEY and CDR2 SMNVEV (reference sequence).

This chain uses TRBV27 with TRBJ1-6; D not resolved. The sequenced sample was blood. This clonotype was obtained from a woman aged 18-29 years with Graves' ophthalmopathy. The CDR3 loop is CASSFEAVSPLHF. In DNA, the CDR3 is TGTGCCAGCAGTTTTGAGGCGGTATCACCCCTCCACTTT.